One sample yielded the 26 T cell receptor beta chains listed below, sequenced in a study of human T cells and chemical hapten exposure. TCRdb ran MiXCR on the RACE reads and lists one entry per CDR3 protein. The sample carries roughly 52,000 distinct CDR3 sequences, roughly 9.6% recorded once. Time point indicated: patch test 1, 2 weeks after DPC sensitization. Treatment in this sample: therapeutic diphenylcyclopropenone sensitization with weekly scalp DPC. Total RNA extraction was carried out from unfractionated whole blood. The sample in question was whole blood, obtained in connection with sensitization to the hapten diphenylcyclopropenone (DPC). The receptor set was obtained from a woman aged 40-49 years with alopecia areata. Some clones in this sample may be carry-over from other donors' samples.

This clonotype was observed many times. The chain uses TRBV20-1 and TRBJ2-7, with 7 positions matching TRBD2. The CDR3 spans 15 residues. CDR1 and CDR2 (germline): DFQATT, SNEGSKA (reference sequence). Trimming cost V 0 bases and J 0 bases; bases outside gene matches: 5. The CDR3 spells CSARDDGGSSYEQYF. CDR3 bases: TGCAGTGCTAGAGATGATGGCGGGAGCTCCTACGAGCAGTACTTC.

This clonotype has ten or more counts. The chain uses TRBV27 and TRBJ1-5; D not resolved. V was trimmed by 2 bases and J by 0 bases, leaving 26 bases between them. CDR1 and CDR2 from the germline V gene are MNHEY and SMNVEV (reference sequence). The CDR3 totals 21 residues. CDR3 sequence: CASSLPHKSRVVSDSNQPQHF. The CDR3 DNA reads as TGTGCCAGCAGTTTACCCCACAAATCTAGGGTGGTGTCTGATAGCAATCAGCCCCAGCATTTT.

At least ten counts were recorded for this clonotype. This chain connects TRBV2 to TRBJ2-1; D may be TRBD2 (6 bases). The CDR3 covers 13 residues. Trimming left V 6 bases short and J 8 bases short, with 14 bases between. Germline CDR1 SNHLY, CDR2 FYNNEI. This CDR3 reads CASRLLSGDEQFF. In DNA, the CDR3 is TGTGCCAGCAGGTTACTATCGGGGGATGAGCAGTTCTTC.

This clonotype was seen a handful of times. The chain uses TRBV7-9 and TRBJ2-5, with 9 bases lining up with TRBD2. The germline CDR1 and CDR2 sequences are SEHNR and FQNEAQ (reference sequence). V lost 1 base, J lost 5 bases, and 11 bases stayed unmatched. The CDR3 is 17 amino acids. CDR3 coding DNA: TGTGCCAGCAGCTTAGAGGCTAGCGGGACATCCCCCGAGACCCAGTACTTC. This sequence encodes CASSLEASGTSPETQYF.

This clonotype has ten or more counts. The chain couples TRBV7-2 to TRBJ1-6; no definite D call. The CDR3 runs to 15 residues. The V gene lost 1 base and the J gene lost 10 bases, with 14 bases spanning the gap. CDR1 and CDR2 from the germline V gene are SGHTA and FQGNSA. Written as DNA, the CDR3 is TGTGCCAGCAGCTTAGAGTACGCTGTTGGATCACCCCTCCACTTT. Translating gives CASSLEYAVGSPLHF.

In its sample, this clonotype was seen a few times. This chain links TRBV2 with TRBJ2-5; no definite D call. V lost 4 bases and J 2 bases, leaving 8 bases between the germline ends. The CDR3 has 13 residues. CDR1 is SNHLY and CDR2 is FYNNEI in the germline V gene. The CDR3 DNA reads TGTGCCAGCAGTGTGCACTCGCAAGAGACCCAGTACTTC. Translated: CASSVHSQETQYF. The full variable domain, completed using reference TRBV2 and TRBJ2-5, is EPEVTQTPSHQVTQMGQEVILRCVPISNHLYFYWYRQILGQKVEFLVSFYNNEISEKSEIFDDQFSVERPDGSNFTLKIRSTKLEDSAMYFCASSVHSQETQYFGPGTRLLVL.

V gene TRBV10-1 combines with J gene TRBJ1-1; 7 bases map to TRBD1. V shed 5 bases, J shed 6 bases, and the junction held 12 bases outside the gene matches. The CDR3 contains 15 residues. CDR1 and CDR2 from the germline V gene are WNHNN and SYGVQD (reference sequence). CDR3 DNA sequence: TGCGCCAGCAGTTCAGGGGGGAAGCCAAGCGCTGAAGCTTTCTTT. Its translation: CASSSGGKPSAEAFF.

This clonotype was detected ten times or more. The rearrangement uses TRBV20-1 and TRBJ2-3, with D perhaps TRBD1 or TRBD2 (6 bases each). This CDR3 has 13 amino acids. The ends were cut back, 2 bases at V and 6 bases at J, with 12 bases in the middle. CDR1 DFQATT and CDR2 SNEGSKA come from the germline V gene (reference sequence). The CDR3 here is CSARSGAQDTQYF. CDR3 sequence (DNA): TGCAGTGCTAGATCGGGGGCGCAGGATACGCAGTATTTT.

This clonotype occurred a few times. The chain uses TRBV27 and TRBJ1-6; the D is unclear. The CDR3 spans 13 residues. CDR1 and CDR2 from the germline V gene are MNHEY and SMNVEV (reference sequence). The V end was cut by 5 bases, the J end by 7 bases, with 9 bases between. CDR3 in amino acids: CASSPYGNSPLHF. The CDR3 nucleotides are TGTGCCAGCAGTCCTTATGGCAATTCACCCCTCCACTTT.

The rearrangement uses TRBV3-1 and TRBJ2-4, with D hard to call. CDR1 is LGHDT, CDR2 YNNKEL, per germline (reference sequence). The CDR3 runs to 16 residues. Trimming removed 1 base at V and 1 base at J, with 11 bases between. The CDR3, as DNA: TGTGCCAGCAGCCAAGTGCTCCTAGAGGCCAAAAACATTCAGTACTTC. Protein product: CASSQVLLEAKNIQYF.

At least ten counts were recorded for this clonotype. The rearrangement joins TRBV14 to TRBJ2-1; the D is unclear. Germline V gene sequence: CDR1 SGHDN, CDR2 FVKESK. This CDR3 is 13 amino acids long. Trimming removed 1 base at V and 3 bases at J, with 4 bases between. CDR3 amino acids: CASSQAGYNEQFF. In nucleotides, the CDR3 is TGTGCCAGCAGCCAAGCGGGCTACAATGAGCAGTTCTTC.

This clonotype occurred a few times. V gene TRBV7-9 combines with J gene TRBJ2-1; TRBD2 agrees at 12 bases. Germline CDR1 is SEHNR and CDR2 is FQNEAQ (reference sequence). The CDR3 extends over 17 amino acids. Unmatched junction bases numbered 15, after V lost 6 bases and J lost 9 bases. The CDR3 nucleotides read TGTGCCAGCAGGCTCACTAGCGGGGGGCCGCGTGAGGGTGAGCAGTTCTTC. Amino acid sequence: CASRLTSGGPREGEQFF.

CDR3: CASSHSTGSYGYTF. CDR3 coding DNA: TGTGCCAGCAGCCATAGTACGGGGAGCTATGGCTACACCTTC. V is TRBV7-9 and J is TRBJ1-2; D uncertain. CDR3 length equals 14 residues. Germline V gives CDR1 SEHNR, CDR2 FQNEAQ (reference sequence). V was cut by 5 bases and J by 4 bases, with 14 bases left in between.

Only a few counts were recorded for this clonotype. V is TRBV7-9 and J is TRBJ2-7, with D tentatively TRBD1 or TRBD2 (5 bases each). Germline assignment: CDR1 SEHNR and CDR2 FQNEAQ (reference sequence). The V end lost 11 bases, the J end lost 2 bases, and 13 bases lay between the germline ends. The CDR3 totals 12 residues. The CDR3 spells CACGTDPYEQYF. The CDR3 region has the DNA TGTGCCTGTGGGACGGACCCCTACGAGCAGTACTTC.

This clonotype has ten or more counts. This chain connects TRBV7-9 to TRBJ2-1; 9 bases map to TRBD2. The length of the CDR3 is 14 residues. V dropped 7 bases and J dropped 5; count of bases not matched to a gene: 6. The V gene's germline CDR1 is SEHNR and CDR2 FQNEAQ (reference sequence). CDR3 protein: CASNLAGPNNEQFF. CDR3 coding DNA: TGTGCCAGCAACCTAGCGGGACCCAACAATGAGCAGTTCTTC.

CDR3 coding DNA: TGTGCCAGCAGCCCGACTAGCGGGGACAATGAGCAGTTCTTC. Its protein product is CASSPTSGDNEQFF. The chain couples TRBV5-4 to TRBJ2-1, with 11 bases identical to TRBD2. The CDR3 contains 14 residues. Looked up from germline, CDR1 is SGHNT and CDR2 is YYREEE (reference sequence). The trim removed 4 bases at V and 5 bases at J, leaving 2 bases unmatched.

At least ten counts were recorded for this clonotype. The V gene is TRBV5-6, the J gene TRBJ2-5, with D hard to call. The CDR3 extends over 14 amino acids. V lost 4 bases, J lost 2 bases, and 12 bases lay in between. CDR1 and CDR2 from the germline V gene are SGHDT and YYEEEE. CDR3 residues: CASSPPGVQETQYF. The CDR3 nucleotides are TGTGCCAGCAGCCCCCCGGGTGTACAAGAGACCCAGTACTTC.

In this sample, this clonotype turned up a few times. The chain links TRBV6-5 to TRBJ2-7, with D possibly being TRBD1 (6 bases). This CDR3 spans 14 amino acids. Germline V CDR1 and CDR2: MNHEY, SVGAGI. The germline V and J ends were trimmed by 6 bases and 1 base, with 13 bases remaining between them. In DNA form, the CDR3 reads TGTGCCAGCAGCCGAACGACAGGATCCTACGAGCAGTACTTC. It translates to CASSRTTGSYEQYF.

This clonotype came up many times. CDR3 bases: TGTGCCAGCAGCTCCAGTCCGGGGGCCGATAGTAAAAACATTCAGTACTTC. Its translation is CASSSSPGADSKNIQYF. The V and J genes are TRBV3-1 and TRBJ2-4; D may be TRBD1 or TRBD2 (6 bases each). V dropped 5 bases and J dropped 4 bases, with 21 bases sitting between them. The CDR3 sequence is 17 residues long. Germline V gives CDR1 LGHDT, CDR2 YNNKEL (reference sequence).

This clonotype was counted only a few times. J is TRBJ2-1 and V is TRBV2, with unresolved D. The germline CDR1 and CDR2 sequences are SNHLY and FYNNEI. The CDR3 has 11 residues. The V and J ends lost 6 bases and 10 bases respectively, with 10 bases between them. CDR3 sequence (DNA): TGTGCCAGCAGCCCAATGGAAGAGCAGTTCTTC. Protein product: CASSPMEEQFF.

This sequence joins TRBV5-1 and TRBJ2-3; unclear D gene. This CDR3 comprises 13 residues. Germline V gives CDR1 SGHRS, CDR2 YFSETQ. Trimming took off 1 base at V and 4 bases at J, with 7 bases between the two ends. The CDR3 region is CASSLTVADTQYF. The CDR3 DNA sequence: TGCGCCAGCAGCTTGACGGTGGCAGATACGCAGTATTTT.

The J gene is TRBJ1-2, the V gene TRBV7-2, with D uncertain. Trimming left V 0 bases short and J 3 bases short, with 2 bases between. The CDR3 has 12 amino acids. Germline CDR1 reads SGHTA; CDR2 reads FQGNSA. This chain's CDR3 is CASSLADYGYTF. The CDR3 nucleotides are TGTGCCAGCAGCTTAGCAGACTATGGCTACACCTTC.

This clonotype appeared a few times. The chain employs TRBV11-2 and TRBJ2-1; 16 nucleotides match TRBD2. The CDR3 sequence is 18 residues long. In germline, CDR1 is SGHAT, CDR2 FQNNGV. V shed 4 bases, J shed 0 bases, and the junction held 3 bases outside the gene matches. CDR3 sequence: CASSSGLAGGLSYNEQFF. Written as DNA, the CDR3 is TGTGCCAGCAGCTCGGGACTAGCGGGGGGGCTCTCCTACAATGAGCAGTTCTTC.

This clonotype showed up just a few times. The chain combines TRBV6-6 with TRBJ2-7; no definite D call. Germline V gives CDR1 MNHNY, CDR2 SVGAGI (reference sequence). V was clipped by 7 bases and J by 0 bases, with 10 bases between them. The CDR3 runs 13 residues. The CDR3, as DNA: TGTGCCAGCACCGTGGGGAACTCCTACGAGCAGTACTTC. The encoded protein is CASTVGNSYEQYF.

This clonotype was counted at least ten times. The V gene is TRBV6-1, the J gene TRBJ1-1; TRBD1 might be the D (6 bases). Trimming cost V 4 bases and J 7 bases, with 10 bases left between them. The length of the CDR3 is 12 residues. CDR1 and CDR2 from the germline V gene are MNHNS and SASEGT. The CDR3 DNA sequence: TGTGCCAGCAGTGCCATGGACAGTGAAGCTTTCTTT. It codes for CASSAMDSEAFF.

The chain is built from TRBV5-5 and TRBJ2-7, with unresolved D. Germline CDR1 SGHKS, CDR2 YYEKEE (reference sequence). Trimming took off 1 base at V and 4 bases at J, with 6 bases between the two ends. The CDR3 contains 12 residues. CDR3 protein: CASSLSGYEQYF. CDR3 DNA sequence: TGTGCCAGCAGCTTGTCAGGTTACGAGCAGTACTTC.